These 4 T cell receptor beta chains share one sample of origin, sequenced in a study of CD8+ T cells in alopecia areata. Sequencing relied on a cDNA template that was reverse transcribed from extracted RNA. Only in-frame clones appear in the TCRdb table, and some are missing; sequencing was by immunoSEQ multiplex PCR. The data show 2,500 to 3,000 clones, none appearing only once, with about 40% held by the ten largest. Sequencing was carried out using lesional skin. Every receptor here comes from a C3H/HeJ mouse with alopecia areata. Strain MHC haplotype: H2-k.

Remarks on this clone: Gene names are the mouse ones. The CDR3 end is not reached by the read, which stops 4 residues before it; the germline J gene fills it in. The chain links TRBV1 to TRBJ2-7; D is uncertain. Germline V gives CDR1 NSQYPW, CDR2 LRSPGD (reference sequence). The CDR3 runs to 14 residues. V was cut by 5 bases and J by 0 bases, with 11 bases left in between. CDR3: CTCSSSYSSYEQYF. The DNA read from the CDR3 is TGCACCTGCAGTTCAAGTTACAGCTCCTAT.

Ten or more counts support this clone. Gene and germline names: mouse. The DNA ends 4 residues before the CDR3 does, and the rest of the CDR3 is filled in from the germline J gene. This chain connects TRBV1 to TRBJ2-2, with D hard to call. V was pared by 0 bases and J by 0 bases, with 2 bases between. The CDR3 extends over 14 amino acids. The germline V gene has CDR1 NSQYPW and CDR2 LRSPGD (reference sequence). The CDR3 sequence: CTCSADTNTGQLYF. The sequenced part of the CDR3 DNA is TGCACCTGCAGTGCAGACACAAACACCGGG.

This clone was counted many times. Mouse names are used for the genes. The missing CDR3 end, 4 residues past where the read stops, is filled in from the germline J gene. V gene TRBV13-3 combines with J gene TRBJ2-1, with D unresolved. Germline CDR1 NNHDY, CDR2 SYVADS. The CDR3 has 13 residues. With 6 bases removed from V and 3 bases from J, the gap between germline ends came to 10 bases. The CDR3 is CASNRQPYAEQFF. CDR3 bases read: TGTGCCAGCAACCGCCAGCCCTATGCT.

This clone was seen at least ten times. A much larger clone lies a single base off, so this may be a read error. Mouse gene names apply. The read falls 4 residues short of the CDR3 end, and the missing part is taken from the germline J gene. The chain uses TRBV4 and TRBJ1-2; 7 bases map to TRBD1. Germline V lookup: CDR1 LGHDT, CDR2 YNNKQL (reference sequence). Losses at the gene ends were 5 bases for V and 2 bases for J; bases not matched to a gene: 5. The CDR3 totals 14 residues. The CDR3 is CASSPDRANSDYTF. The CDR3 DNA, read in part, is TGTGCCAGCAGCCCTGACAGGGCGAACTCC. Variable domain in full (rest from reference TRBV4 and TRBJ1-2): ETAVFQTPNYHVTQVGNEVSFNCKQTLGHDTMYWYKQDSKKLLKIMFSYNNKQLIVNETVPRRFSPQSSDKAHLNLRIKSVEPEDSAVYLCASSPDRANSDYTFGSGTRLLVI.